This TCR beta chain was found in a study of T-cell reconstitution after alpha-beta-depleted transplantation in children. Library preparation (for TCRbeta) was performed with unique molecular identifiers. TCRdb called the PCR reads again in MiXCR, with one record for every CDR3 protein. Here the sample spans around 380,000 distinct CDR3 sequences, approximately 11% being singletons. V shed 3 bases, J shed 1 base, and the junction held 7 bases outside the gene matches. This CDR3 is 17 amino acids long. The V gene's germline CDR1 is SGHRS and CDR2 YFSETQ. In its sample, this clonotype was seen a few times.

The TCR was taken from a human donor who donated a stem cell graft to a child with acute myeloid leukemia. Sequenced material: PBMCs from the stem cell graft donor, taken from the stem cell graft. V gene TRBV5-1 combines with J gene TRBJ2-2; TRBD1 matches 9 bases. CDR3 amino acids: CASSSARGQGNTGELFF. CDR3 sequence (DNA): TGCGCCAGCAGCTCGGCCCGGGGACAGGGGAACACCGGGGAGCTGTTTTTT.